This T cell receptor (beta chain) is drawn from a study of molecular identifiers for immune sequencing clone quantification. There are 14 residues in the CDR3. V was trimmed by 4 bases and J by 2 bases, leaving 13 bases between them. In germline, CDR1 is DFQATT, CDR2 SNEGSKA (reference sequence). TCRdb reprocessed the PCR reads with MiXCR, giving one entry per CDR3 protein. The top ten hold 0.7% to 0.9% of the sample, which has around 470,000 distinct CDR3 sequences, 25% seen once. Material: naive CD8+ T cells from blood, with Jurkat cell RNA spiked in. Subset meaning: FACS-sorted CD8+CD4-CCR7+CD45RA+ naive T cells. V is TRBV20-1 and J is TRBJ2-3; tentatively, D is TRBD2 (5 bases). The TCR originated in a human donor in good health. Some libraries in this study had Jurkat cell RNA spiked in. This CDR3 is CSAILVGNTDTQYF. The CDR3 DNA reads TGCAGTGCTATCCTCGTCGGGAACACAGATACGCAGTATTTT.